This T cell receptor beta chain was retrieved from a study of cytomegalovirus exposure and HLA in healthy donors. It was healthy bone marrow donors who served as donors. Germline lookup yields CDR1 SNHLY and CDR2 FYNNEI. The germline V and J ends were trimmed by 6 bases and 8 bases, with 17 bases remaining between them. The CDR3 is 14 residues long. Study observations and caveats: The classifier reportedly diagnosed cytomegalovirus status with high specificity and sensitivity. V- and J-gene trimming in TCR beta was tied to a missense DCLRE1C variant by an analysis performed later.

This clone occurred once. What it binds is unknown. Both 60 Vbeta primers and 13 Jbeta primers went into the PCR. Generated by immunoSEQ multiplex PCR, the TCRdb table keeps only in-frame clones and is missing some. The sample has roughly 77,000 clones; 67% are singletons. The source is a woman aged 45-60 years in good health and CMV-seropositive. This sequence joins TRBV2 and TRBJ2-1, with TRBD2 as a possible D gene (5 bases). Sequencing used PBMCs. The CDR3 reads CASRTGIGVDEQFF. The CDR3 nucleotides read TGTGCCAGCAGAACGGGAATCGGGGTCGATGAGCAGTTCTTC.